This T cell receptor delta chain emerged from a study of γδ T cells in repeated Plasmodium falciparum infection. Whole-study findings and limits: Vgamma9/Vdelta2+ T cells showed a stable polyclonal repertoire with shared TCRgamma sequences. Waves of new clonotype selection appeared after repeated controlled infections in Vdelta2-negative, largely Vdelta1+, gammadelta T cells.

Bulk repertoires came from Vgamma9/Vdelta2+ or Vdelta2-negative gammadelta T cells flow-sorted from PBMC. TCRdb re-processed the multiplex PCR reads via CATT. Here the sample spans around 46,000 delta-chain clones, around 1.6% being singletons. With respect to this clone: Its antigen is unidentified. A single base is all that separates this from a far larger clone, so a read error is likely.

CDR3 length: 20 residues. V was clipped by 3 bases and J by 1 base; unmatched bases: 20. The germline CDR1 and CDR2 sequences are TSWWSYY and QGS. This rearrangement joins TRDV1 to TRDJ1, with 7 bases that match TRDD3. The J gene comes from matching the DNA to germline here; TCRdb lacks it. The sequenced material came from gamma-delta T cells from blood. This TCR was sampled from a pool of human donors (malaria-infected and uninfected, not separated). The CDR3 DNA is TGTGCTCTTGGGGATCCCTCCTGCGCTGGGGGTCCCGCTTTCACCGATAAACTCATCTTT. Translated, it gives CALGDPSCAGGPAFTDKLIF.